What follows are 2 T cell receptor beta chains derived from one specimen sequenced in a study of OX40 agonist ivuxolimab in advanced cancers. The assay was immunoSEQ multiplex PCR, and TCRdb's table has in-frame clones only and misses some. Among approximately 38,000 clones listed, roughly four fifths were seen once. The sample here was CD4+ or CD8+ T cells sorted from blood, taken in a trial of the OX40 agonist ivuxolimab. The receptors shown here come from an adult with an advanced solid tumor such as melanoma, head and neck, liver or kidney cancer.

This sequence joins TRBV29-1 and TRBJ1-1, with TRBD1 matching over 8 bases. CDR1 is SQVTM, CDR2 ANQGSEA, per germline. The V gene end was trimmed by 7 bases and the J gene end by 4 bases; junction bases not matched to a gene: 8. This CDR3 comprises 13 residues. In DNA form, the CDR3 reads TGCAGCGGGAAGGGGACAGGTCTCACTGAAGCTTTCTTT. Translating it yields CSGKGTGLTEAFF.

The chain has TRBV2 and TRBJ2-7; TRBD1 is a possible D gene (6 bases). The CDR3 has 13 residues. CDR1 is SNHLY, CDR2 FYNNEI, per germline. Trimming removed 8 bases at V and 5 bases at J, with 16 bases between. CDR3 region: CASERTDDDEQYF. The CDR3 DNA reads TGTGCCAGCGAGCGGACAGATGACGACGAGCAGTACTTC. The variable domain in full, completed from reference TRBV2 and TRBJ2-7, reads EPEVTQTPSHQVTQMGQEVILRCVPISNHLYFYWYRQILGQKVEFLVSFYNNEISEKSEIFDDQFSVERPDGSNFTLKIRSTKLEDSAMYFCASERTDDDEQYFGPGTRLTVT.